The 2 T cell receptor beta chains below were found in one sample sequenced in a study of T cell responses to AZD1222 COVID-19 vaccine. Using immunoSEQ multiplex PCR, the repertoire was profiled, and TCRdb retains in-frame clones only, with some absent. The repertoire holds fewer than 150,000 clones, almost 95% seen once, with approximately 9% in the top ten. This sample comprised peripheral blood, obtained 28 days after the second AZD1222 dose. The receptors originated from an adult who received the AZD1222 COVID-19 vaccine.

The V and J genes are TRBV19 and TRBJ1-1, with D perhaps TRBD1 (6 bases). In germline, CDR1 is LNHDA, CDR2 SQIVND (reference sequence). The CDR3 covers 17 residues. Trimming pared 5 bases from V and 0 bases from J, leaving 19 bases between. The CDR3 DNA sequence: TGTGCCAGTAGTCCAGACCACAGGGATTACATGAACACTGAAGCTTTCTTT. It yields the protein CASSPDHRDYMNTEAFF.

This rearrangement joins TRBV15 to TRBJ1-1; 7 bases are shared with TRBD1. Germline V gene sequence: CDR1 LNHNV, CDR2 YYDKDF (reference sequence). V trimming: 1 base; J trimming: 8 bases; junction bases outside the gene matches: 13. The CDR3 has 16 amino acids. CDR3 protein: CATSRGLGQQTEEAFF. DNA of the CDR3: TGTGCCACCAGCAGAGGATTGGGACAGCAGACCGAGGAAGCTTTCTTT.